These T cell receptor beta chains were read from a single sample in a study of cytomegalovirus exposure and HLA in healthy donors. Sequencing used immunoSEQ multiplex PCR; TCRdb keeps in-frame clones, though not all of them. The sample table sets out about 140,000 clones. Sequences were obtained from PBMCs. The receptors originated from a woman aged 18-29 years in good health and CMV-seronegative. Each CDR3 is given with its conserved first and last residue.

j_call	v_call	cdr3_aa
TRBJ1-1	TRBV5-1	CASSSTDNTEAFF
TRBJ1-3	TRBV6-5	CASSYSLGGSGNTIYF
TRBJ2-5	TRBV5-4	CASSLGTGQGARETQYF
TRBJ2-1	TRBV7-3	CASSLFGLASYNEQFF
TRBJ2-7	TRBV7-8	CASSLRASSGRVVNEQYF
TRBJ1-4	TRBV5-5	CASSLAREQGREKLFF
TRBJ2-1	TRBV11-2	CASSFSPGRRTREQFF
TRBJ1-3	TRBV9	CASSFKTGNTIYF
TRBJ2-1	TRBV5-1	CASSGGLAGVGEQFF
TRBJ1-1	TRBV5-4	CASSFTAVNTEAFF
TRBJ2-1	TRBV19	CASSIGSGVGSYNEQFF
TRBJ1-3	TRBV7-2	CASSLARVTSGNTIYF
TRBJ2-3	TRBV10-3	CAISEQGTQYF
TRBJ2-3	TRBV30	CAWVAEEHTDTQYF
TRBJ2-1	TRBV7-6	CASSLLAGDNEQFF
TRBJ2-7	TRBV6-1	CASSVLLAGESYEQYF